Sequencing of this T cell receptor (beta chain) was carried out in a study of cytomegalovirus exposure and HLA in healthy donors. With 60 Vbeta and 13 Jbeta primers, the PCR was carried out. Generated by immunoSEQ multiplex PCR, the TCRdb table keeps only in-frame clones and is missing some. Among 180,000 or so clones listed, 65% to 85% were seen once. Regarding this clone: One junction end disagrees with the germline gene, perhaps due to a read error.

The sequenced sample was PBMCs. The TCR comes from a girl between 5 and 17 years old in good health and CMV-seropositive.

The chain's CDR3 is CASSLDRGADTQYF. The CDR3 nucleotides are TGTGCTAGCAGCTTAGACAGGGGCGCAGATACGCAGTATTTT. V is TRBV7-7 and J is TRBJ2-3; 8 nucleotides agree with TRBD1. This CDR3 comprises 14 residues. CDR1 SSHAT and CDR2 FNYEAQ come from the germline V gene (reference sequence). The full variable domain, in which reference TRBV7-7 and TRBJ2-3 provide the parts outside the CDR3, is GAGVSQSPRYKVTKRGQDVTLRCDPISSHATLYWYQQALGQGPEFLTYFNYEAQPDKSGLPSDRFSAERPEGSISTLTIQRTEQRDSAMYRCASSLDRGADTQYFGPGTRLTVL.